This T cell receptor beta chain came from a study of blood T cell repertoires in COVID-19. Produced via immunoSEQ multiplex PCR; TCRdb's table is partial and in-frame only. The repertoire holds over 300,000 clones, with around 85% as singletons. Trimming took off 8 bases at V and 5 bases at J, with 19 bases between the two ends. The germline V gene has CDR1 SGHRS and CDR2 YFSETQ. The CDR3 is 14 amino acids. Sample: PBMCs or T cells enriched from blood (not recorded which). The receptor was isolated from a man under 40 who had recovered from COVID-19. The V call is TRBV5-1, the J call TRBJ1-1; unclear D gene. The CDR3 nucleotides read TGCGCCAGTCGAGAGGGATCGAGTAAGACTGAAGCTTTCTTT. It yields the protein CASREGSSKTEAFF.